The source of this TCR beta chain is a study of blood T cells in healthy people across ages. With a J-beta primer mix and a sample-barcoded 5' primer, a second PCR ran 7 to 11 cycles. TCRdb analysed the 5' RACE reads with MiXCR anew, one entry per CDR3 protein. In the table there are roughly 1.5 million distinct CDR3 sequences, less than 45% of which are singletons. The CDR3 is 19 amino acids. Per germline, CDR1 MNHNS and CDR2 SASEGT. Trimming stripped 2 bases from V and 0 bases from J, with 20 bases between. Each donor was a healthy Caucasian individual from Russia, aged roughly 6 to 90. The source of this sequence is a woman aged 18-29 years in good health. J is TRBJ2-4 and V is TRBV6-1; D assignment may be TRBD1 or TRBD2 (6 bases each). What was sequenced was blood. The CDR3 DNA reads TGTGCCAGCAGTGAAAATCTCCGAGGGGGGCGGATAGCCAAAAACATTCAGTACTTC. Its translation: CASSENLRGGRIAKNIQYF.